This T cell receptor beta chain was sequenced in a study of blood T cell repertoires in COVID-19 (dated by TCRdb to 2020 to 2021). Background for the entire study: The collaborator samples originated in the United States, Italy and Spain and spanned the acute and convalescent phases of COVID-19. The sample metadata nearly always contained a de-identified subject ID, COVID-19 status, age in years and sex. Samples were obtained from the ongoing ImmuneRACE study (first 160 participants) and from over 1,000 subjects provided by 6 global collaborators. HLA class I and class II types, where available, came from metadata supplied by the sample provider rather than from assay-based typing. Deeply sampled blood TCRbeta repertoires from subjects exposed to, actively infected with, or recovered from COVID-19 were included in the dataset. The repertoires were released in a freely available public database meant as a resource for research on the immune response to SARS-CoV-2. The prospective study material was composed of cDNA or gDNA derived from T cells, B-cell-depleted T cells, or PBMCs.

The collaborating institutions used their own protocols to collect whole blood in K2EDTA tubes. For TCRbeta analysis, collaborators shipped samples as frozen whole blood, isolated PBMCs, or DNA extracted from either of those sample types. The paper's findings and limits, for the study overall: The amount of clinical and demographic metadata varied by source and participant and was provided uncurated.

The CDR3 runs 15 amino acids, cysteine and phenylalanine included. The CDR3 DNA has 45 bases and is translated from base 1. CDR1 and CDR2 (SGHDT, YYEEEE) derive from the germline V gene. V is reduced by 0 bases and J by 8 bases, leaving a spacing of 12 bases between them. To note about this clone: No antigen is known for it. Base qualities are not at hand, and no much larger clone is one base apart.

TCRbeta CDR3 regions were amplified from genomic DNA using the immunoSEQ Assay, a bias-controlled multiplex PCR. The study's own analysis went as follows. Nucleated cell counts per sample were estimated from amplification of reference gene primers within the assay. To quantify the absolute abundance of each unique TCRbeta CDR3 rearrangement, sequence reads were collapsed and filtered. For each sample, productive Simpson clonality was calculated as the square root of Simpson's diversity index across productive rearrangements. This immuneACCESS table, as held by TCRdb, lists in-frame sequences with V and J called but not all clones. Of the missing ones, under half trace to an unresolved V gene in checked studies; the others have no known cause. The DNA was the basis for D and trimming; V, J and clone size are from that table. Present in this sample are roughly 24,000 clones, about nine tenths of which were seen just once. The top ten hold 18% of the sample.

Sequenced sample: peripheral blood. The receptor chain draws on TRBV5-6 and TRBJ1-6, with a tentative D gene TRBD1 over 6 matching bases. The clonotype comes from a woman older than 75 with acute or convalescent COVID-19. In nucleotides, the sequence is TGTGCCAGCAGCTTGGGGTACAGGGTTCATTCACCCCTCCACTTT. Its product reads: CASSLGYRVHSPLHF.